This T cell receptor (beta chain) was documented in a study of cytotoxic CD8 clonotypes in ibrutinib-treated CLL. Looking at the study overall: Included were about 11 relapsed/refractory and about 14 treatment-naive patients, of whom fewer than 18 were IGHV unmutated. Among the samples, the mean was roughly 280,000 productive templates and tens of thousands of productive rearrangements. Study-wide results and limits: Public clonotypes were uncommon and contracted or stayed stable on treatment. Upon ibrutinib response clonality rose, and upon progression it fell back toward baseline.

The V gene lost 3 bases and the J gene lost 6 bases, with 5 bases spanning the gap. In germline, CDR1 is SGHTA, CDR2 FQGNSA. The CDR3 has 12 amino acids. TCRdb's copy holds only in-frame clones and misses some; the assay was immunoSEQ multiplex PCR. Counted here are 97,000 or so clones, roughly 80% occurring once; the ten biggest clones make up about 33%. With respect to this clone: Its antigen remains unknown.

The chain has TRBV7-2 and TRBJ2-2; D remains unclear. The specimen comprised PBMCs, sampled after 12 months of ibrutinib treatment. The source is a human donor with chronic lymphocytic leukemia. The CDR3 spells CASSLSAGELFF. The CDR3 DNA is TGTGCCAGCAGCTTGAGTGCCGGGGAGCTGTTTTTT.